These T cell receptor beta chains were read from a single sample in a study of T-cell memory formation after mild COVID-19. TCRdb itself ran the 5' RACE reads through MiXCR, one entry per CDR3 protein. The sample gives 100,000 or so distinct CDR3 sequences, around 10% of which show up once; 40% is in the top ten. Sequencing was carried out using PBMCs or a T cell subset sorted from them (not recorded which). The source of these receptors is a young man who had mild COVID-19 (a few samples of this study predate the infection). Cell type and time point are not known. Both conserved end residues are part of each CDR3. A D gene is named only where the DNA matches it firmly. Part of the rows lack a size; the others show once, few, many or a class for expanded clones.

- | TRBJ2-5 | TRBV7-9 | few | TGTGCCAGCAGCCCTCGGACACATAAACAAGAGACCCAGTACTTC | CASSPRTHKQETQYF
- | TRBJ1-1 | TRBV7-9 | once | TGTGCCAGCAGCCCCCCGCCGGGGCAGACTTTTGGGGAAGCTTTCTTT | CASSPPPGQTFGEAFF
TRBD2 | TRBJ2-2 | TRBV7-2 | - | TGTGCCAGCAGCTCGGTCCCGGGACTAGCGGGGAACACCGGGGAGCTGTTTTTT | CASSSVPGLAGNTGELFF
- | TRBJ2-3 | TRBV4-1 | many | TGCGCCAGCAGCCGGGGGGACAGCACAGATACGCAGTATTTT | CASSRGDSTDTQYF
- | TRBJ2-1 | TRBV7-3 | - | TGTGCCAGCAGCTGGGTCACAGGGTATGAGCAGTTCTTC | CASSWVTGYEQFF
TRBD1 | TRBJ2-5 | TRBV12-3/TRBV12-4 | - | TGTGCCAGCAGTTCACCCATCCCGACAGGGTCTCGCCAAGAGACCCAGTACTTC | CASSSPIPTGSRQETQYF
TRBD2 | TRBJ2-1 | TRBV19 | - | TGTGCCAGTAGTATATCTAGCGGGGGCTCCAACTACAATGAGCAGTTCTTC | CASSISSGGSNYNEQFF
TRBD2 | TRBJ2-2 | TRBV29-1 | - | TGCAGCGTCCCGGGAGGGCGCGGCACCGGGGAGCTGTTTTTT | CSVPGGRGTGELFF
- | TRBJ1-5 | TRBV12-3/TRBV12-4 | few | TGTGCCAGCAGCCTCCCGACGGGGGCGCCCCAGCATTTT | CASSLPTGAPQHF
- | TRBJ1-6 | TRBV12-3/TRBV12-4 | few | TGTGCCAGCAGTTTAAGAGGGGACGGGAATTCACCCCTCCACTTT | CASSLRGDGNSPLHF
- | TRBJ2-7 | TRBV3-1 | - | TGTGCCAGCAGCCTGTCCTGGGGGAGCTACGAGCAGTACTTC | CASSLSWGSYEQYF
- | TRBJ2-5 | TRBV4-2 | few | TGTGCCAGCAGCCAAGACCTGGGGCCCCTACGGGAGACCCAGTACTTC | CASSQDLGPLRETQYF
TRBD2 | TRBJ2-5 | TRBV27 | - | TGTGCCAGCAGTTTAAAAGGGGGACTAGCGGGGTATGTGGAGACCCAGTACTTC | CASSLKGGLAGYVETQYF
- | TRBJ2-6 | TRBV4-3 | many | TGCGCCAGCAGCCAAGATATAAGCTCTGGGGCCAACGTCCTGACTTTC | CASSQDISSGANVLTF
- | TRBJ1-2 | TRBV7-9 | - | TGTGCCAGCAGCTTAGCCGATTTGAACTATGGCTACACCTTC | CASSLADLNYGYTF
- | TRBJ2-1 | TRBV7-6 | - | TGTGCCAGCAGCTGGGCGGCGGGGACCCCTTACAATGAGCAGTTCTTC | CASSWAAGTPYNEQFF
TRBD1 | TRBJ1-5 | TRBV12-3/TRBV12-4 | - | TGTGCCAGCATCACCGGGACAGGGATTTTGAGCAATCAGCCCCAGCATTTT | CASITGTGILSNQPQHF
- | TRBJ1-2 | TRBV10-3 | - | TGTGCCATTCCCTCGAGAGAACTTTTCACCTATGGCTACACCTTC | CAIPSRELFTYGYTF
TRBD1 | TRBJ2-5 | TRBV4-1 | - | TGCGCCAGCAGCCCAAAGACAGGGCAAGAGACCCAGTACTTC | CASSPKTGQETQYF
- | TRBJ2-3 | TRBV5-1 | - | TGCGCCAGCAGCTTGGTTGGAGGGGCAGATACGCAGTATTTT | CASSLVGGADTQYF
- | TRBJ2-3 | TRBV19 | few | TGTGCCAGTAGTATGGTGGCGGGCTACACAGATACGCAGTATTTT | CASSMVAGYTDTQYF
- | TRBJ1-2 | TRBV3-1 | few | TGTGCCAGCAGCCAAGGGTCAGGGCTTGGGGATGGCTACACCTTC | CASSQGSGLGDGYTF
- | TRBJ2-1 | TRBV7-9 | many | TGTGCCAGCAGCGGGACCTACAATGAGCAGTTCTTC | CASSGTYNEQFF
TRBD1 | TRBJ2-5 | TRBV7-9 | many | TGTGCCAGCAGCTTGGGACAGCAAGAGACCCAGTACTTC | CASSLGQQETQYF
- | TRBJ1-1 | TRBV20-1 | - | TGCAGTGCACCGAGCGGGGACCTCACTGAAGCTTTCTTT | CSAPSGDLTEAFF
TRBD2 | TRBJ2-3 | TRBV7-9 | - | TGTGCCAGCCCCGGGGGGGGGAGCACAGATACGCAGTATTTT | CASPGGGSTDTQYF
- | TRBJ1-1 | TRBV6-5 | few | TGTGCCAGCAGTTACAACCCTTGGGTAACGGACACTGAAGCTTTCTTT | CASSYNPWVTDTEAFF
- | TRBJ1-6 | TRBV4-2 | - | TGTGCCAGCAGCCAGCCTTTCGGGGAATCCTATAATTCACCCCTCCACTTT | CASSQPFGESYNSPLHF
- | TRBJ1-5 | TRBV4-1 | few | TGCGCCAGCAGCCAAGAACCGGAACAGCCCCAGCATTTT | CASSQEPEQPQHF
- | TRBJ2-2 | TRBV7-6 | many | TGTGCCAGCAGCTTAGTCGGGGGACCCAACACCGGGGAGCTGTTTTTT | CASSLVGGPNTGELFF
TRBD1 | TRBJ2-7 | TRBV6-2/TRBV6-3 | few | TGTGCCAGCAGGGGGACAGGGGCCACTGACTACGAGCAGTACTTC | CASRGTGATDYEQYF
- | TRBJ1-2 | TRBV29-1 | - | TGCAGCGTTGAGCCTAGGGACGTGGATGGCTACACCTTC | CSVEPRDVDGYTF
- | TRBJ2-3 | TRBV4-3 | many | TGCGCCAGCAGCCAAGATGGGGCACCTAGCACAGATACGCAGTATTTT | CASSQDGAPSTDTQYF
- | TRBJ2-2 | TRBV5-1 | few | TGCGCCAGCAGCCCAGGGACAAGCACCGGGGAGCTGTTTTTT | CASSPGTSTGELFF
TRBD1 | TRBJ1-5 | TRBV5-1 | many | TGCGCCAGCAGCTACACAGGGGGCGGCAATCAGCCCCAGCATTTT | CASSYTGGGNQPQHF
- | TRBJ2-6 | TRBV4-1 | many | TGCGCCAGCAGCCAGGATGTCCTTGCAGGGTCCGGGGCCAACGTCCTGACTTTC | CASSQDVLAGSGANVLTF
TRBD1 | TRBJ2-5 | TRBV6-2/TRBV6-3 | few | TGTGCCAGCACTCCGGGACAGGGGGCAGAGACCCAGTACTTC | CASTPGQGAETQYF
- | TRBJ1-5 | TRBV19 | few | TGTGCCAGTATTCCGGATACAGGGTCCAATCAGCCCCAGCATTTT | CASIPDTGSNQPQHF
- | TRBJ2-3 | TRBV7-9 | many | TGTGCCAGCATCGGGACTCCGACCCTGGGGCAGTATTTT | CASIGTPTLGQYF
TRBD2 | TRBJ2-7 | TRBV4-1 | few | TGCGCCAGCAGCCAAGTGGGACTAACCAACGAGCAGTACTTC | CASSQVGLTNEQYF
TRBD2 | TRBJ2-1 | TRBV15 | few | TGTGCCACCAGCAGGGGACTAGGGGAGGGCAATGAGCAGTTCTTC | CATSRGLGEGNEQFF
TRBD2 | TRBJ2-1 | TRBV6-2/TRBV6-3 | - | TGTGCCAGCAGTTATGACTCTCGGACTAGCGGGGGTAATGAGCAGTTCTTC | CASSYDSRTSGGNEQFF
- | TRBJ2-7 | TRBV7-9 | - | TGTGCCAGCAGCTTAGCTTGGGACAACAGAGTCTACGAGCAGTACTTC | CASSLAWDNRVYEQYF
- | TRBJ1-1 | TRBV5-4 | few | TGTGCCAGCAGCCCTGGACAGATAAACACTGAAGCTTTCTTT | CASSPGQINTEAFF
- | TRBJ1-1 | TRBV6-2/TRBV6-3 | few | TGTGCCAGCACCAATGGAGGGAACGAAGCTTTCTTT | CASTNGGNEAFF
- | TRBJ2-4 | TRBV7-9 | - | TGTGCCAGCAGCGCAGAGGGACGTCGGAACATTCAGTACTTC | CASSAEGRRNIQYF
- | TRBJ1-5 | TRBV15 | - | TGTGCCACCAGCAGAGATGTCAGGGACGACAATCAGCCCCAGCATTTT | CATSRDVRDDNQPQHF
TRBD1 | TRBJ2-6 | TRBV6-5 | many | TGTGCCACCCGGGACAGCCTCCTCTCTGGGGCCAACGTCCTGACTTTC | CATRDSLLSGANVLTF
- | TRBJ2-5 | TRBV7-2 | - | TGTGCCAGCAGCCGGGACCACGCGAGGGCCGACGAGACCCAGTACTTC | CASSRDHARADETQYF
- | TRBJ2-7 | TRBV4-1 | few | TGCGCCAGCAGCCAAGGACCGCTCCTCGAGTCGCGCTACGAGCAGTACTTC | CASSQGPLLESRYEQYF
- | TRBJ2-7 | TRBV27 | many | TGTGCCAGCAGCCCTAAGACAGGCAGTCCTGCCTACGAGCAGTACTTC | CASSPKTGSPAYEQYF
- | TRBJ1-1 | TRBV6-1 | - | TGTGCCAGCAGTGTTCCCCAGCCTGAAGCTTTCTTT | CASSVPQPEAFF
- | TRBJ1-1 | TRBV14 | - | TGTGCCAGCAGCCAAAAGTCTTGGGGGGGGAACACTGAAGCTTTCTTT | CASSQKSWGGNTEAFF
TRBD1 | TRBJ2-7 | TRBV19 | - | TGTGCCAGTAGTGACCGGGACAGACCGTCCTACGAGCAGTACTTC | CASSDRDRPSYEQYF
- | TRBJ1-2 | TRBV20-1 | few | TGCAGTGCTAGAGATTACGGATACTATGGCTACACCTTC | CSARDYGYYGYTF
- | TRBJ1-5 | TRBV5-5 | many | TGTGCCAGCAGCTTAAATAGCAATCAGCCCCAGCATTTT | CASSLNSNQPQHF
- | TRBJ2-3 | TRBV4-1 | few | TGCGCCAGCAGCCATCGGACTGTTTCCCTCACAGATACGCAGTATTTT | CASSHRTVSLTDTQYF
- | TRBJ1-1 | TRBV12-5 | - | TGTGCTAGTGGTCCTGGGGACTCCCCTGAAGCTTTCTTT | CASGPGDSPEAFF
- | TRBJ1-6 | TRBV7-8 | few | TGTGCCAGCAGCTCCGTCACGGGGTATAATTCACCCCTCCACTTT | CASSSVTGYNSPLHF